This TCR beta chain was profiled in a study of T cells expressing NK-cell markers. Per germline, CDR1 SGHDN and CDR2 FVKESK. The CDR3 loop spans 12 amino acids. General study results and limits: In a group of several donors, dominant NKG2C+ clonotypes represented 1.0-7.0% of CD8+ T cells.

A 5'RACE template switching approach incorporating UMIs was used to make TCR beta cDNA. Following a re-call of the 5' RACE reads, TCRdb has one entry per CDR3 protein and lacks DNA. The sample has roughly 160,000 distinct CDR3 sequences. Comments on this clonotype: What it binds is unknown.

The genes are TRBV14 and TRBJ2-5. The specimen sequenced was blood T cells: a sorted CD56 or NKG2C T cell subset, CD4+ or CD8+ T cells, or bulk PBMC T cells (not recorded which). The clonotype was recovered from a woman between 18 and 75 years old in good health. The CDR3 here is CASSPSVRTQYF.